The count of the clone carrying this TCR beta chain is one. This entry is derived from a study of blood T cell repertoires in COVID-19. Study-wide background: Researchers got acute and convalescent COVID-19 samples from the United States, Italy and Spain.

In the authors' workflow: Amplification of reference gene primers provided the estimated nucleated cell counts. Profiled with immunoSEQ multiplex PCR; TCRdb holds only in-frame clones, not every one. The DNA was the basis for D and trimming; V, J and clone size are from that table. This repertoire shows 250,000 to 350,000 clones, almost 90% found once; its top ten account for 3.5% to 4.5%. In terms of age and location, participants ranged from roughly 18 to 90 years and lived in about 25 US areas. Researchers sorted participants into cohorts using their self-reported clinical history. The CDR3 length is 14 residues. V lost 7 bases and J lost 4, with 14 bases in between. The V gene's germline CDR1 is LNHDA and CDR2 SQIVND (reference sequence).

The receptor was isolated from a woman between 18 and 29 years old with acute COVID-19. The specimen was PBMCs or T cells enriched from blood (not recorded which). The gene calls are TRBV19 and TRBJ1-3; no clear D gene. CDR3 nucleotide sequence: TGTGCCAGTATCGAGGGATCGAAAGGAAACACCATATATTTT. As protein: CASIEGSKGNTIYF.